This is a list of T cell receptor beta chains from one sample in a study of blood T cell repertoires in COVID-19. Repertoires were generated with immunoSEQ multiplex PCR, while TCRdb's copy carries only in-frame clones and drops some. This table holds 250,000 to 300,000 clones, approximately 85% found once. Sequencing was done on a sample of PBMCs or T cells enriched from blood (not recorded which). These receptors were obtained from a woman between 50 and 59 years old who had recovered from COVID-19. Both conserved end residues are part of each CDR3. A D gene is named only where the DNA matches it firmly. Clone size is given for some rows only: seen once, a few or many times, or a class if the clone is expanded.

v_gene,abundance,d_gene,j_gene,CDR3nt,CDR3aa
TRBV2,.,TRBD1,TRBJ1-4,TGTGCCAGCAGTAAGACAGGGAGTAATGAAAAACTGTTTTTT,CASSKTGSNEKLFF
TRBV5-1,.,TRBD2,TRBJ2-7,TGCGCCAGCAGCATCGTAGCGGGCACCTCCTACGAGCAGTACTTC,CASSIVAGTSYEQYF
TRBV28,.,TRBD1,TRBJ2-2,TGTGCCAGCGTATATGACAGGGTGGGCACCGGGGAGCTGTTTTTT,CASVYDRVGTGELFF
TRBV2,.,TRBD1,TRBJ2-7,TGTGCCAGCAGTCTCGAGCTGGGACAGCCCTACGAGCAGTACTTC,CASSLELGQPYEQYF
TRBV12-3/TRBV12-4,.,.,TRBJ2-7,TGTGCCAGCAGTTTAAGCAGGGGCTACGAGCAGTACTTC,CASSLSRGYEQYF
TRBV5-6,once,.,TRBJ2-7,TGTGCCAGCAGCTTCCTGATTAGCTACGAGCAGTACTTC,CASSFLISYEQYF
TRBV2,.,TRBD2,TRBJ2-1,TGTGCCAGCAGTAGAGCGGGAGCTCTCGATGAGCAGTTCTTC,CASSRAGALDEQFF
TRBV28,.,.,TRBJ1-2,TGTGCCAGCAGTTTACCTAATACAGGAAGCGGCTACACCTTC,CASSLPNTGSGYTF
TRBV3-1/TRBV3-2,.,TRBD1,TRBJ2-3,TGTGCCAGCAGCCAAGGCAGGGGGACAGCTCATAATAATACGCAGTATTTT,CASSQGRGTAHNNTQYF
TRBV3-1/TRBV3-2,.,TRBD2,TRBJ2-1,TGTGCCAGCAGCCAAGACGGTCTAGCGGGGGGGAATGAGCAGTTCTTC,CASSQDGLAGGNEQFF
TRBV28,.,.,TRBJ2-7,TGTGCCAGCAGTTTCCCCGGGACACGCGGATACGAGCAGTACTTC,CASSFPGTRGYEQYF
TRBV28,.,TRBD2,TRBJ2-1,TGTGCCAGCAGCCACCTTAGCGGGAGAACCTCTGACTACAATGAGCAGTTCTTC,CASSHLSGRTSDYNEQFF
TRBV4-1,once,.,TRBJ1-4,TGCGCCAGCAGCCAAGATCAGGTTTCCGAAAAACTGTTTTTT,CASSQDQVSEKLFF
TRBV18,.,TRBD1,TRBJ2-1,TGTGCCAGCTCACACAACAGGGGCAGGAGCAATGAGCAGTTCTTC,CASSHNRGRSNEQFF